The 21 T cell receptor beta chains reported below all come from one sample, sequenced in a study of blood T cells in healthy people across ages. A second about 7 to 11 cycle PCR used barcoded and J-beta primers. TCRdb called the 5' RACE reads again in MiXCR, with one record for every CDR3 protein. This table holds hundreds of thousands of distinct CDR3 sequences, about half found once. Specimen: blood. The source of these receptors is a woman in her sixties or seventies in good health.

The chain is built from TRBV7-2 and TRBJ2-5; 11 positions match TRBD2. Germline trimming cut 5 bases from V and 3 bases from J; bases unmatched to any gene: 2. The CDR3 runs 14 residues. The germline V gene has CDR1 SGHTA and CDR2 FQGNSA. The CDR3 loop reads CASSLSGGEETQYF. Here the CDR3 DNA reads TGTGCCAGCAGCCTTAGCGGGGGGGAAGAGACCCAGTACTTC.

The chain couples TRBV11-2 to TRBJ1-5; the D is unclear. V was trimmed by 0 bases and J by 3 bases, leaving 9 bases between them. This CDR3 contains 15 residues. Germline V gene lookup returns CDR1 SGHAT and CDR2 FQNNGV. The CDR3 DNA follows: TGTGCCAGCAGCTTAGACGGACGGTTCAATCAGCCCCAGCATTTT. Encoded protein: CASSLDGRFNQPQHF.

This clonotype came up a few times. The V gene is TRBV20-1, the J gene TRBJ2-1; D is undetermined. The ends were cut back, 3 bases at V and 6 bases at J, with 9 bases in the middle. CDR3 length: 12 amino acids. The germline V gene encodes CDR1 DFQATT and CDR2 SNEGSKA (reference sequence). For the CDR3, the DNA is TGCAGTGCTAGTCTTGGACGCAATGAGCAGTTCTTC. The encoded protein is CSASLGRNEQFF.

The V gene is TRBV3-1, the J gene TRBJ2-7; 7 nucleotides align to TRBD1. The V gene end was trimmed by 0 bases and the J gene end by 0 bases; junction bases not matched to a gene: 11. The CDR3 sequence is 18 residues long. Germline V lookup: CDR1 LGHDT, CDR2 YNNKEL (reference sequence). CDR3 sequence reads: CASSQEPDRVTTSYEQYF. CDR3 in DNA: TGTGCCAGCAGCCAAGAACCTGACAGGGTCACCACCTCCTACGAGCAGTACTTC.

This clonotype was counted only a few times. The chain has TRBV12-3 or TRBV12-4 and TRBJ2-3; D unclear. The ends were cut back, 3 bases at V and 5 bases at J, with 6 bases in the middle. The CDR3 spans 12 residues. This chain's CDR3 is CASSFEVDTQYF. CDR3 DNA sequence: TGTGCCAGCAGTTTCGAGGTAGATACGCAGTATTTT.

This sequence joins TRBV4-1 and TRBJ2-1, with D tentatively TRBD1 (6 bases). V was clipped by 3 bases and J by 8 bases, with 20 bases between them. The CDR3 has 16 residues. Germline CDR1 MGHRA, CDR2 YSYEKL. The CDR3, as DNA: TGCGCCAGCAGCCAGGCCTGGGGGCGGCAGAGGGATGAGCAGTTCTTC. Its protein product is CASSQAWGRQRDEQFF.

The genes are TRBV2 and TRBJ1-1; TRBD1 matches at 8 bases. The CDR3 sequence is 13 residues long. Germline V gene data show CDR1 as SNHLY and CDR2 as FYNNEI. J lost 5 bases, V lost 10 bases, and 9 bases had no gene match. DNA of the CDR3: TGTGCCACCAAGACAGGGGATGGAACTGAAGCTTTCTTT. This codes for CATKTGDGTEAFF. The full variable domain, its missing parts supplied by reference TRBV2 and TRBJ1-1, is EPEVTQTPSHQVTQMGQEVILRCVPISNHLYFYWYRQILGQKVEFLVSFYNNEISEKSEIFDDQFSVERPDGSNFTLKIRSTKLEDSAMYFCATKTGDGTEAFFGQGTRLTVV.

The chain couples TRBV6-6 to TRBJ2-5; no definite D call. Matching the DNA end better, TRBJ2-7 makes the J call doubtful. Germline V gene sequence: CDR1 MNHNY, CDR2 SVGAGI (reference sequence). CDR3 length: 13 residues. The CDR3 DNA sequence: TGTGCCAGCGGAACCCCCGACCTATACGAGCAGTACTTC. Its protein is CASGTPDLYEQYF.

The chain is built from TRBV28 and TRBJ1-2, with 7 bases that match TRBD1. There are 13 residues in the CDR3. The V gene end was trimmed by 6 bases and the J gene end by 6 bases; junction bases not matched to a gene: 7. Looked up from germline, CDR1 is MDHEN and CDR2 is SYDVKM. In DNA, the CDR3 is TGTGCCAGCAGGTCTCCCGGACAGGATGGCTACACCTTC. Translated, it gives CASRSPGQDGYTF.

This chain joins TRBV7-6 and TRBJ1-2, with TRBD1 matching over 7 bases. The V segment lost 5 bases and the J segment 5 bases; nucleotides outside the gene matches: 11. The CDR3 runs to 15 residues. Germline V gene sequence: CDR1 SGHVS, CDR2 FNYEAQ. CDR3 protein: CASSRVPGQIYGYTF. The CDR3, as DNA: TGTGCCAGCAGCCGTGTTCCGGGACAGATATATGGCTACACCTTC.

The chain recombines TRBV15 with TRBJ2-5; possibly TRBD1 or TRBD2 for D (6 bases each). The J call may be in error: the DNA end matches TRBJ2-7 better. This CDR3 has 15 residues. From germline, CDR1 is LNHNV and CDR2 YYDKDF (reference sequence). CDR3 residues: CATSRDLGGLYEQYF. CDR3 bases: TGTGCCACCAGCAGAGATCTCGGGGGCCTCTACGAGCAGTACTTC.

The chain has TRBV6-6 and TRBJ1-1; D is perhaps TRBD1 (5 bases). Trimming took 2 bases from V and 4 from J, leaving 5 bases between them. The CDR3 loop spans 12 amino acids. From germline, CDR1 is MNHNY and CDR2 SVGAGI (reference sequence). CDR3 nucleotides: TGTGCCAGCAGTTACGGGGGCACTGAAGCTTTCTTT. Its translation: CASSYGGTEAFF.

This chain uses TRBV29-1 with TRBJ2-1; possibly TRBD1 or TRBD2 for D (6 bases each). The assigned J gene may be wrong: the sequence end matches TRBJ2-7 better. The CDR3 is made up of 14 amino acids. Germline CDR1 and CDR2: SQVTM and ANQGSEA. CDR3 sequence: CSVARGLSYNEQYF. CDR3 bases: TGCAGCGTTGCACGGGGGCTCTCCTACAATGAGCAGTACTTC.

V is TRBV3-1 and J is TRBJ2-5, with 10 bases aligning to TRBD2. The CDR3 contains 15 residues. From germline, CDR1 is LGHDT and CDR2 YNNKEL (reference sequence). The junction had 11 bases not matched to a gene; V was cut back by 2 bases and J by 11 bases. In nucleotides, the CDR3 is TGTGCCAGCAGCCAAAGGGGACTAGCGCGAGGAGAGCAGTACTTC. This gives the protein CASSQRGLARGEQYF.

The chain combines TRBV7-9 with TRBJ2-7, with D possibly matching TRBD1 (5 bases). The V gene's germline CDR1 is SEHNR and CDR2 FQNEAQ (reference sequence). The CDR3 loop spans 17 amino acids. Trimming left V 2 bases short and J 4 bases short, with 21 bases between. This CDR3 is CASSLIRGRDWPYEQYF. In nucleotides, the CDR3 is TGTGCCAGCAGCTTAATTAGGGGAAGGGATTGGCCGTACGAGCAGTACTTC.

The rearrangement uses TRBV9 and TRBJ2-6; no clear D. The CDR3 sequence is 15 residues long. Trimming left V 0 bases short and J 1 base short, with 5 bases between. The germline CDR1 and CDR2 sequences are SGDLS and YYNGEE. CDR3 sequence (DNA): TGTGCCAGCAGCGTAGAACCTTCTGGGGCCAACGTCCTGACTTTC. The encoded protein is CASSVEPSGANVLTF.

J is TRBJ2-5 and V is TRBV5-1; the D gene could be TRBD1 or TRBD2 (5 bases each). Trimming left V 0 bases short and J 4 bases short, with 13 bases between. CDR3 length: 15 amino acids. Germline V gene sequence: CDR1 SGHRS, CDR2 YFSETQ. CDR3 sequence: CASSLGGGRAETQYF. The CDR3 DNA follows: TGCGCCAGCAGCTTGGGTGGGGGAAGAGCAGAGACCCAGTACTTC.

This rearrangement joins TRBV20-1 to TRBJ2-7; D is possibly TRBD1 (5 bases). The germline gives CDR1 DFQATT, CDR2 SNEGSKA (reference sequence). The V and J ends lost 4 bases and 0 bases respectively, with 19 bases between them. This CDR3 contains 16 residues. CDR3 nucleotides: TGCAGTGCTACGCCCACTACCAGGGCGGTCTCCTACGAGCAGTACTTC. This encodes CSATPTTRAVSYEQYF.

This clonotype was counted between two and nine times. The chain links TRBV7-2 to TRBJ1-2; D gene unclear. The CDR3 loop spans 14 amino acids. V lost 1 base to trimming and J lost 2 bases, with 8 bases between them. Germline-derived CDR1 and CDR2 are SGHTA and FQGNSA. As DNA, the CDR3 is TGTGCCAGCAGCTTAGGGGCCGAAAACTATGGCTACACCTTC. The encoded protein is CASSLGAENYGYTF.

This clonotype has only one observation. A much more abundant neighbour one base away suggests this may be a read error. The chain is built from TRBV29-1 and TRBJ1-5; D ambiguous. V lost 1 base to trimming and J lost 3 bases, with 7 bases between them. Germline-derived CDR1 and CDR2 are SQVTM and ANQGSEA. The CDR3 extends over 13 amino acids. In DNA, the CDR3 is TGCAGCGTTGAAGTGACCGCCAATCAGCCCCAGCATTTT. It yields the protein CSVEVTANQPQHF. Based on the CDR3 plus reference TRBV29-1 and TRBJ1-5, the full variable domain is SAVISQKPSRDICQRGTSLTIQCQVDSQVTMMFWYRQQPGQSLTLIATANQGSEATYESGFVIDKFPISRPNLTFSTLTVSNMSPEDSSIYLCSVEVTANQPQHFGDGTRLSIL.

The V and J genes are TRBV19 and TRBJ1-5; D possibly corresponds to TRBD1 (5 bases). The length of the CDR3 is 16 residues. CDR1 and CDR2 from the germline V gene are LNHDA and SQIVND (reference sequence). Trimming pared 10 bases from V and 0 bases from J, leaving 19 bases between. In DNA, the CDR3 is TGTGCCACACGTCGTTACGGGGGGGATAGCAATCAGCCCCAGCATTTT. Translated: CATRRYGGDSNQPQHF.